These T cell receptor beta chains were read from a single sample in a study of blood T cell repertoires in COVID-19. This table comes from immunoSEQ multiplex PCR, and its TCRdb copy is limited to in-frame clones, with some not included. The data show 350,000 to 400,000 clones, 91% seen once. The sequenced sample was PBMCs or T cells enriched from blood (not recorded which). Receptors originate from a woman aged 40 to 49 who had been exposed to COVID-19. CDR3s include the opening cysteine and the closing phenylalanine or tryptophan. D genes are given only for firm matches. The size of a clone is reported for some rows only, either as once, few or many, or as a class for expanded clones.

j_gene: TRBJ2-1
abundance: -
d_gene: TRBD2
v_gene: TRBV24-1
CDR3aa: CAIAGGVREQFF
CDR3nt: TGTGCCATAGCGGGAGGGGTTCGTGAGCAGTTCTTC

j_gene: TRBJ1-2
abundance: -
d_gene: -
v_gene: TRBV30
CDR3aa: CAWSPSDIYFGIYGYTF
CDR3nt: TGTGCCTGGAGCCCCTCAGACATATATTTCGGGATATATGGCTACACCTTC

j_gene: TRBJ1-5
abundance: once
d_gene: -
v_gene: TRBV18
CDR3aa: CASSPSGGQGQPQHF
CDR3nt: TGTGCCAGCTCACCCTCGGGGGGCCAGGGGCAGCCCCAGCATTTT

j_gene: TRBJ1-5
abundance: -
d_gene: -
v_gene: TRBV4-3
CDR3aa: CASSQYFNQPQHF
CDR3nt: TGCGCCAGCAGCCAATACTTCAATCAGCCCCAGCATTTT

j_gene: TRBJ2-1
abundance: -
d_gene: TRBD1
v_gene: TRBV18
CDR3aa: CASSPRQGGYNEQFF
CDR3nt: TGTGCCAGCTCACCACGACAGGGTGGCTACAATGAGCAGTTCTTC

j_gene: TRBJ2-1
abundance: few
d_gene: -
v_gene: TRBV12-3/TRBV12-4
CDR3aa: CASKTGWVNEQFF
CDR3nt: TGTGCCAGCAAAACAGGGTGGGTAAATGAGCAGTTCTTC

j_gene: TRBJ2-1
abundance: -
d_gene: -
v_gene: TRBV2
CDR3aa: CASKRTTWDYNEQFF
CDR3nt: TGTGCCAGCAAACGGACTACCTGGGATTACAATGAGCAGTTCTTC

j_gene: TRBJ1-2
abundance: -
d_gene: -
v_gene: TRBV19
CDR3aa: CASSIKGDGYTF
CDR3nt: TGTGCCAGTAGTATCAAGGGGGATGGCTACACCTTC

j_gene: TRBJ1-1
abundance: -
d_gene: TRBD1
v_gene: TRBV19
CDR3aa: CASSIGHRGTEAFF
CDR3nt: TGTGCCAGTAGTATAGGTCACAGGGGAACTGAAGCTTTCTTT

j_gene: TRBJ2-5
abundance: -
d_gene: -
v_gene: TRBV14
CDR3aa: CASSQGAVQETQYF
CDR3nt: TGTGCCAGCAGCCAAGGGGCAGTCCAAGAGACCCAGTACTTC

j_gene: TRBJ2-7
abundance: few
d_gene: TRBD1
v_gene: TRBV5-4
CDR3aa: CASSLGDRYYEQYF
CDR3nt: TGTGCCAGCAGCTTGGGGGACAGATACTACGAGCAGTACTTC

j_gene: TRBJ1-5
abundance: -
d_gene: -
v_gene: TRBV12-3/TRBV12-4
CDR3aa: CASSSQGSGPQHF
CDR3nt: TGTGCCAGCAGTTCCCAGGGGTCGGGGCCCCAGCATTTT

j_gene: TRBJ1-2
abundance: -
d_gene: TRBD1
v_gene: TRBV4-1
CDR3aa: CASSQDLAARGPNGYTF
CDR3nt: TGCGCCAGCAGCCAAGATTTGGCGGCCAGGGGGCCGAATGGCTACACCTTC

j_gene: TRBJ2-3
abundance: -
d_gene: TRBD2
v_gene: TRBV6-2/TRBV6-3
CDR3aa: CASSRSGGGTDTQYF
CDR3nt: TGTGCCAGCAGTCGTAGCGGGGGGGGCACAGATACGCAGTATTTT

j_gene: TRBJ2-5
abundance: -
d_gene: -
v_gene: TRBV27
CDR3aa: CASHKFGWDKQETQYF
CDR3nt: TGTGCCAGCCACAAGTTTGGATGGGACAAACAAGAGACCCAGTACTTC

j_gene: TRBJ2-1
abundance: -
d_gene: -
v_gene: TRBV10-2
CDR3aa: CASSVAGNEQFF
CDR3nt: TGCGCCAGCAGTGTAGCAGGGAATGAGCAGTTCTTC

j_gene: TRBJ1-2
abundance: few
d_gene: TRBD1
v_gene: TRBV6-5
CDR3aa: CASRGDSINYGYTF
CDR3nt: TGTGCCAGCAGAGGGGACAGCATCAACTATGGCTACACCTTC

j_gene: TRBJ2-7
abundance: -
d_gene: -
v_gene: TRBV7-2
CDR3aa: CASSSEPGPYYEQYF
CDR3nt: TGTGCCAGCAGCTCAGAGCCAGGTCCTTACTACGAGCAGTACTTC

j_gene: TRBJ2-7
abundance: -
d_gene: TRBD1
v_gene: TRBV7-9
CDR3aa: CASSSDPGTGDYEQYF
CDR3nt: TGTGCCAGCAGCTCAGACCCAGGTACAGGGGACTACGAGCAGTACTTC

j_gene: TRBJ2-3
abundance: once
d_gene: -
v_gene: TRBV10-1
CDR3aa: CASSDGTSDTQYF
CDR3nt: TGCGCCAGCAGTGACGGGACTTCGGATACGCAGTATTTT

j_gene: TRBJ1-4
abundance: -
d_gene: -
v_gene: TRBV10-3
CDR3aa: CAISQGREKLFF
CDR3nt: TGTGCCATCAGCCAAGGGAGGGAAAAACTGTTTTTT

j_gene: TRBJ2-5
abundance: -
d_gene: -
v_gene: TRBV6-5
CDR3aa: CASQLTGTLQETQYF
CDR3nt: TGTGCCAGCCAGTTGACCGGGACACTTCAAGAGACCCAGTACTTC

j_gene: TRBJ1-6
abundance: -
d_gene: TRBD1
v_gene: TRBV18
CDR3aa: CASSPTGGVNSPLHF
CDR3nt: TGTGCCAGCTCACCTACAGGGGGCGTAAATTCACCCCTCCACTTT

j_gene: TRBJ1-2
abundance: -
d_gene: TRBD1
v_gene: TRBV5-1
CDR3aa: CASSLGQGLGGYTF
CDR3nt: TGCGCCAGCAGCTTGGGACAGGGTTTGGGGGGCTACACCTTC

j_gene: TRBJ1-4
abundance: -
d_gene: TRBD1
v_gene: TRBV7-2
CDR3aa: CASSLTGTGGEKLFF
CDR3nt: TGTGCCAGCAGCTTAACCGGGACAGGTGGTGAAAAACTGTTTTTT

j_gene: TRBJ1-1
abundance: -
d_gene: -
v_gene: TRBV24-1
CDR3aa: CATSPAGDTEAFF
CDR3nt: TGTGCCACCAGCCCAGCGGGGGACACTGAAGCTTTCTTT

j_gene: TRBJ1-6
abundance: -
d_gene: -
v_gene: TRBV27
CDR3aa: CASNRAGGGGSYNSPLHF
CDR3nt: TGTGCCAGCAACCGGGCGGGCGGGGGAGGCTCCTATAATTCACCCCTCCACTTT

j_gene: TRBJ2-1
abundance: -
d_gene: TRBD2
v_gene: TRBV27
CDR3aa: CASSNLAGGYNEQFF
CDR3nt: TGTGCCAGCAGTAATCTAGCGGGAGGTTACAATGAGCAGTTCTTC

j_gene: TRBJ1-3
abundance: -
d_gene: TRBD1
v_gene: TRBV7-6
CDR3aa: CASSLEPGQSGNTIYF
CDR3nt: TGTGCCAGCAGCTTAGAACCGGGACAGTCTGGAAACACCATATATTTT

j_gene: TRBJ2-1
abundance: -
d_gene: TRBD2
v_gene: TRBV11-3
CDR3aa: CASSLLAGGFSYNEQFF
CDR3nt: TGTGCCAGCAGCTTACTGGCGGGAGGGTTCTCCTACAATGAGCAGTTCTTC

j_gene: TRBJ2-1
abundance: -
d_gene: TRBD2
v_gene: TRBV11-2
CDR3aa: CASSLARGIIYEQFF
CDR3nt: TGTGCCAGCAGCTTAGCGCGGGGGATTATCTATGAGCAGTTCTTC

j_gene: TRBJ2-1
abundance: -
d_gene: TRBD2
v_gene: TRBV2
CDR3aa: CASSDLAVSYNEQFF
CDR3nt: TGTGCCAGCAGTGACCTAGCGGTGTCCTACAATGAGCAGTTCTTC

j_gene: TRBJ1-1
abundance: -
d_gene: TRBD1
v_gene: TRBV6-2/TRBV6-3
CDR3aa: CASSDRGNTEAFF
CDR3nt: TGTGCCAGCAGTGACAGGGGGAACACTGAAGCTTTCTTT

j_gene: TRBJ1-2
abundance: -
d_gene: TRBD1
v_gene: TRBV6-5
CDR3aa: CASRMVGGGNGYTF
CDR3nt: TGTGCCAGCAGGATGGTAGGGGGCGGAAATGGCTACACCTTC

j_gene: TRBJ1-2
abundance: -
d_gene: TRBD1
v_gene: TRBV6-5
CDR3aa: CASGQGIGYGYTF
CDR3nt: TGTGCCAGCGGACAGGGGATAGGGTATGGCTACACCTTC

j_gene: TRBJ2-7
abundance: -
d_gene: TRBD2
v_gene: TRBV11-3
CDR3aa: CASSPSGGSYEQYF
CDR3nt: TGTGCCAGCAGCCCTAGCGGGGGCTCCTACGAGCAGTACTTC

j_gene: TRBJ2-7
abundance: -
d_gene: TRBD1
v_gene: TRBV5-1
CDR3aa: CASSRSGQLDEQYF
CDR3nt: TGCGCCAGCAGCAGATCGGGACAGCTAGACGAGCAGTACTTC

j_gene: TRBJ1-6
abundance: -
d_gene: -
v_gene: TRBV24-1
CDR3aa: CATSGGTPGNSPLHF
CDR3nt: TGTGCCACCAGCGGAGGGACCCCTGGTAATTCACCCCTCCACTTT

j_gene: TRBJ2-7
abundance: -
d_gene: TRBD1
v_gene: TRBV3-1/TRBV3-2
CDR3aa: CASSQPGTGAGKYF
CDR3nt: TGTGCCAGCAGCCAACCCGGGACAGGGGCGGGGAAGTACTTC

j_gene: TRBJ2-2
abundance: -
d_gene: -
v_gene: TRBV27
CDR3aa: CASSFIAGELFF
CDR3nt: TGTGCCAGCAGTTTTATAGCCGGGGAGCTGTTTTTT

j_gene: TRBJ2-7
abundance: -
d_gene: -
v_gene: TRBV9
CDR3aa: CASSPQDSSYEQYF
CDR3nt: TGTGCCAGCAGCCCCCAAGATAGCTCCTACGAGCAGTACTTC

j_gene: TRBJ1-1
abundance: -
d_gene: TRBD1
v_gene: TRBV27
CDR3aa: CASSSNRGVLDTEAFF
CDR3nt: TGTGCCAGCAGTTCTAACAGGGGGGTTCTGGACACTGAAGCTTTCTTT

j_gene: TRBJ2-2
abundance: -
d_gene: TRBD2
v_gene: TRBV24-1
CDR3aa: CATSDRPWDSGSPGELFF
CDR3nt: TGTGCCACCAGTGACCGACCCTGGGATAGCGGGAGCCCCGGGGAGCTGTTTTTT

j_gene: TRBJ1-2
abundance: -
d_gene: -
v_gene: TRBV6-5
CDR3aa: CASRRIHGGYTF
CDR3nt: TGTGCCAGCAGGAGGATCCACGGAGGCTACACCTTC

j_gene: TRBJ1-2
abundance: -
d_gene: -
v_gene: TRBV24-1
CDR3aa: CATSYRTTSGEWGYTF
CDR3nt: TGTGCCACCAGCTATCGTACCACATCAGGGGAATGGGGCTACACCTTC

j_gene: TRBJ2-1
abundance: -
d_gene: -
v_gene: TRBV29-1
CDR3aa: CSVAHSQFFNEQFF
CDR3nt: TGCAGCGTTGCCCACAGCCAGTTTTTCAATGAGCAGTTCTTC

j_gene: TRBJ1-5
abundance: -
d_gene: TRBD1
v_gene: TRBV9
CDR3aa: CASSVAGGSDQPQHF
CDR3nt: TGTGCCAGCAGCGTAGCAGGGGGCAGCGATCAGCCCCAGCATTTT

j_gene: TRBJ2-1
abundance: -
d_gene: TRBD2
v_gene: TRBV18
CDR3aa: CASSPWTSGKHNEQFF
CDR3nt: TGTGCCAGCTCACCATGGACTAGCGGGAAGCACAATGAGCAGTTCTTC

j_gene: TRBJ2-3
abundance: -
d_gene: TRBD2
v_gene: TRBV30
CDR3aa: CAWTYGGSTDTQYF
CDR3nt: TGTGCCTGGACGTACGGGGGGAGCACAGATACGCAGTATTTT

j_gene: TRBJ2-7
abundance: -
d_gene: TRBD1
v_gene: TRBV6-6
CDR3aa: CASGTGGNSPPEQYF
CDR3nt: TGTGCCAGCGGTACAGGGGGCAACTCCCCCCCCGAGCAGTACTTC

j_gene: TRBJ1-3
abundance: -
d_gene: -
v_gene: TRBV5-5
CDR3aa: CASSSTQGLRNTIYF
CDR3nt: TGTGCCAGCAGCTCGACCCAGGGTCTGCGAAACACCATATATTTT

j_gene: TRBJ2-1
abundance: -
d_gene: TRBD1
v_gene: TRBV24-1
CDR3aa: CATSEADRGRYNEQFF
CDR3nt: TGTGCCACCAGTGAGGCGGACAGGGGGCGGTACAATGAGCAGTTCTTC

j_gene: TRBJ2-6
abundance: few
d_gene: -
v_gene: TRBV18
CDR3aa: CASSPDILGANVLTF
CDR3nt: TGTGCCAGCTCACCGGACATCCTTGGGGCCAACGTCCTGACTTTC

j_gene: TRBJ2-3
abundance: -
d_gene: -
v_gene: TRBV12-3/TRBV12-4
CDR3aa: CASSLSSYTQYF
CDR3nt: TGTGCCAGCAGTTTGTCCTCGTATACGCAGTATTTT